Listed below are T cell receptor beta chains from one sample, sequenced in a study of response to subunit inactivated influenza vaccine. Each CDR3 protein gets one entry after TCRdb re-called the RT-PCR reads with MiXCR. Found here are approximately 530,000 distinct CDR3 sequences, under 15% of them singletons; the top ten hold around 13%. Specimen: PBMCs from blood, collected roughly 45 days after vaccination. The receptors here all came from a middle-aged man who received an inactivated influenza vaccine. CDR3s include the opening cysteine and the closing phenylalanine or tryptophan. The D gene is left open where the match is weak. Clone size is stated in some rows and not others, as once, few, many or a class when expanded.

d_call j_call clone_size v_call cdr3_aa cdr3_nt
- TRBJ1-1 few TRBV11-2 CASSSKAEAFF TGTGCCAGCAGTTCAAAGGCTGAAGCTTTCTTT
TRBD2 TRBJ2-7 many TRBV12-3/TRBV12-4 CASSWASGSYEQYF TGTGCCAGCAGTTGGGCTAGCGGGAGTTACGAGCAGTACTTC
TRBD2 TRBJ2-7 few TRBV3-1 CASSPTSGWTYEQYF TGTGCCAGCAGCCCAACTAGCGGGTGGACCTACGAGCAGTACTTC
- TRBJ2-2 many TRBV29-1 CSVLKGANTGELFF TGCAGCGTCCTAAAGGGCGCGAACACCGGGGAGCTGTTTTTT
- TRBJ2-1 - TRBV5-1 CASSLSRRTYNEQFF TGCGCCAGCAGCTTGTCGAGGCGTACCTACAATGAGCAGTTCTTC
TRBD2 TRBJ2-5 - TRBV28 CASSFNPEVAGGRETQYF TGTGCCAGCAGTTTTAATCCGGAGGTAGCGGGGGGGCGGGAGACCCAGTACTTC
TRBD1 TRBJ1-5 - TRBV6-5 CASSYSYRGNQPQHF TGTGCCAGCAGTTACTCTTACAGGGGAAATCAGCCCCAGCATTTT
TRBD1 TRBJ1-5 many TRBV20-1 CSARPGGLNQGNQPQHF TGCAGTGCTAGGCCAGGGGGGCTGAATCAGGGCAATCAGCCCCAGCATTTT
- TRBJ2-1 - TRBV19 CASSMLAGLYEQFF TGTGCCAGTAGTATGTTGGCGGGACTCTATGAGCAGTTCTTC
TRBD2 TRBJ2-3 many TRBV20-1 CSARGLAGTTDTQYF TGCAGTGCTAGAGGACTAGCGGGGACCACAGATACGCAGTATTTT
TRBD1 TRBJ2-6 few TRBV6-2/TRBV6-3 CASSYPTGGFTGANVLTF TGTGCCAGCAGTTACCCGACAGGGGGCTTCACTGGGGCCAACGTCCTGACTTTC
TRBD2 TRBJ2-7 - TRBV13 CASSLGLAGAPLLRF TGTGCCAGCAGCTTAGGACTAGCGGGCGCTCCCCTACTTCGCTTC
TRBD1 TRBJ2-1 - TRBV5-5 CASSSTGTVTWNEQFF TGTGCCAGCAGCTCCACCGGGACAGTCACCTGGAATGAGCAGTTCTTC
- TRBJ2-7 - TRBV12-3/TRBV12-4 CASRVAGGYEQYF TGTGCCAGCAGGGTGGCAGGTGGCTACGAGCAGTACTTC
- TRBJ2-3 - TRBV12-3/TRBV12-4 CASTRDSYTDTQYF TGTGCCAGCACCCGGGACTCATACACAGATACGCAGTATTTT
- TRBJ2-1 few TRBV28 CASSLPQSRADNEQFF TGTGCCAGCAGTTTACCCCAGTCGCGGGCGGACAATGAGCAGTTCTTC
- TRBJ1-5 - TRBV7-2 CASSLERAQPQHF TGTGCCAGCAGCTTAGAAAGGGCTCAGCCCCAGCATTTT
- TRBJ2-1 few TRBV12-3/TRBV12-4 CASSFPNFWNEQFF TGTGCCAGCAGTTTCCCCAATTTTTGGAATGAGCAGTTCTTC
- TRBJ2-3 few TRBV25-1 CASRDSRGTDTQYF TGTGCCAGCAGAGACTCTAGAGGAACAGATACGCAGTATTTT
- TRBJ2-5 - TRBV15 CATSREGGGTQYF TGTGCCACCAGCAGAGAAGGAGGTGGGACCCAGTACTTC
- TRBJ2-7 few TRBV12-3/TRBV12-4 CASSPDRWAQYF TGTGCCAGCAGCCCCGACAGGTGGGCGCAGTACTTC
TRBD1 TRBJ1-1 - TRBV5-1 CASRNTGALNTEAFF TGCGCCAGCAGAAATACAGGGGCCCTAAACACTGAAGCTTTCTTT
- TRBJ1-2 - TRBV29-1 CSVERGNYGYTF TGCAGCGTTGAAAGGGGCAACTATGGCTACACCTTC
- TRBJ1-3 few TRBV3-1 CASSQAQVSGNTIYF TGTGCCAGCAGCCAGGCACAGGTCTCTGGAAACACCATATATTTT
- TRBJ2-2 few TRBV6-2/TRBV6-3 CASIPLGLNTGELFF TGTGCCAGCATCCCGTTAGGGTTAAACACCGGGGAGCTGTTTTTT
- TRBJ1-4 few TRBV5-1 CASSASGTDNEKLFF TGCGCCAGCAGCGCCTCAGGGACTGATAATGAAAAACTGTTTTTT
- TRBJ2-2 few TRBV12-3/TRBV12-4 CASRRGNSGELFF TGTGCCAGCAGGAGGGGAAACTCCGGGGAGCTGTTTTTT
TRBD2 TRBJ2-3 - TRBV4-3 CASSQALGAGGLHTDTQYF TGCGCCAGCAGCCAAGCCCTGGGGGCGGGAGGGCTGCACACAGATACGCAGTATTTT
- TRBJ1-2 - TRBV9 CASSADRMYGYTF TGTGCCAGCAGCGCAGACAGGATGTATGGCTACACCTTC
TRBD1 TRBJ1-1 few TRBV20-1 CSAPTGGPEAFF TGCAGTGCTCCAACAGGGGGCCCTGAAGCTTTCTTT
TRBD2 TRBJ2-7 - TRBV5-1 CASSFDLAGVYEQYF TGCGCCAGCAGCTTCGACCTAGCGGGGGTCTACGAGCAGTACTTC
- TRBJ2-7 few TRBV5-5 CASSLAASQNYEQYF TGTGCCAGCAGCTTGGCCGCCAGTCAAAACTACGAGCAGTACTTC
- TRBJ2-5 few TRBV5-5 CASSPDNQETQYF TGTGCCAGCAGCCCGGACAATCAAGAGACCCAGTACTTC
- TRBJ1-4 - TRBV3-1 CASSQVRGGPGEKLFF TGTGCCAGCAGCCAAGTCAGGGGTGGGCCGGGTGAAAAACTGTTTTTT
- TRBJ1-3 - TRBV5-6 CASRSGVNSGNTIYF TGTGCCAGCAGGTCGGGGGTGAACTCTGGAAACACCATATATTTT
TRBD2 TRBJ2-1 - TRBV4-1 CASSQDSAGVFRNEQFF TGCGCCAGCAGCCAAGATTCGGCGGGGGTGTTCCGTAATGAGCAGTTCTTC
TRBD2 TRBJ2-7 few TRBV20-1 CSARDLFQREFEQYF TGCAGTGCTAGAGATCTCTTCCAGCGGGAGTTCGAGCAGTACTTC
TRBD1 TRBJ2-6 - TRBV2 CASSFLWDRGLAGANVLTF TGTGCCAGCAGTTTCCTGTGGGACAGGGGTCTCGCTGGGGCCAACGTCCTGACTTTC
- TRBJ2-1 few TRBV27 CASSLSGADLNNEQFF TGTGCCAGCAGTTTATCTGGAGCGGATCTTAACAATGAGCAGTTCTTC
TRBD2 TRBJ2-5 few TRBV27 CASSPQGLAGLKVETQYF TGTGCCAGCAGTCCCCAGGGACTAGCGGGCCTCAAGGTGGAGACCCAGTACTTC
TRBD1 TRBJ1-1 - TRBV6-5 CASSYLRQGAREAFF TGTGCCAGCAGTTACTTGAGACAGGGGGCTCGTGAAGCTTTCTTT
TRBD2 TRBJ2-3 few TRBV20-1 CSARSSAGSTDTQYF TGCAGTGCTAGATCTTCAGCGGGGAGCACAGATACGCAGTATTTT
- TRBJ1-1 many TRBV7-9 CASSSTNTEAFF TGTGCCAGCAGCTCTACCAACACTGAAGCTTTCTTT
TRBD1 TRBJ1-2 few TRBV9 CASSGPGQGDEDYGYTF TGTGCCAGCAGCGGACCGGGACAGGGAGATGAAGACTATGGCTACACCTTC
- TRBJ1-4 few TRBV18 CASSPGAGEKLFF TGTGCCAGCTCACCAGGGGCCGGTGAAAAACTGTTTTTT
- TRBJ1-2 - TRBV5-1 CASSPSDLYGYTF TGCGCCAGCAGCCCGTCCGATCTTTATGGCTACACCTTC
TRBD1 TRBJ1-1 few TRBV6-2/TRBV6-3 CASSYTRQGIWAEAFF TGTGCCAGCAGTTACACCCGACAGGGGATTTGGGCTGAAGCTTTCTTT
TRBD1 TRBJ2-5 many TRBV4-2 CASSQGAGGQETQYF TGTGCCAGCAGCCAAGGGGCAGGGGGCCAAGAGACCCAGTACTTC
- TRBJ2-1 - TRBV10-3 CATSGTGTPANEQFF TGTGCCACCTCCGGAACCGGGACCCCGGCCAATGAGCAGTTCTTC
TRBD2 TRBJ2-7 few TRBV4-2 CASSRQTLAGGTYEQYF TGTGCCAGCAGCCGCCAAACCTTGGCGGGGGGAACCTACGAGCAGTACTTC
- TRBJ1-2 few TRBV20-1 CSAHPRVGGYGYTF TGCAGTGCTCATCCGAGGGTGGGGGGTTATGGCTACACCTTC
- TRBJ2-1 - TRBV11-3 CASSLGGFRGAEQFF TGTGCCAGCAGCTTAGGGGGATTTAGGGGAGCTGAGCAGTTCTTC